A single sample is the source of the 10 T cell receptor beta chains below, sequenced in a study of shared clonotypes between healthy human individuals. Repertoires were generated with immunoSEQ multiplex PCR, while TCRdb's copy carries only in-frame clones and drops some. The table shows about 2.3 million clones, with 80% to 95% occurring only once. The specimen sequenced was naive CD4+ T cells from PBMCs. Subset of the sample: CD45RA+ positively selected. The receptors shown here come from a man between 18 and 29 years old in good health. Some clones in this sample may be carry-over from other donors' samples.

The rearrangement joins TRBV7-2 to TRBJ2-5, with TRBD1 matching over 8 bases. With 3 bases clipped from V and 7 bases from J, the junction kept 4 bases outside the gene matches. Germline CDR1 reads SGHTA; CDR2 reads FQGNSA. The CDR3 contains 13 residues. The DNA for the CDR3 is TGTGCCAGCAGCTTGGGACAGGCTGCGACCCAGTACTTC. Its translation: CASSLGQAATQYF. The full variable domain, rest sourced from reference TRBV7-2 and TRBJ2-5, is GAGVSQSPSNKVTEKGKDVELRCDPISGHTALYWYRQSLGQGLEFLIYFQGNSAPDKSGLPSDRFSAERTGGSVSTLTIQRTQQEDSAVYLCASSLGQAATQYFGPGTRLLVL.

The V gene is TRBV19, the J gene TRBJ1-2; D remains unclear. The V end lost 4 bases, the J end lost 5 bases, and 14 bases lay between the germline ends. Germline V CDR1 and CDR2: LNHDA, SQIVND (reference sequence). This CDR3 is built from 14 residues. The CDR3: CASSKPAAGYGYTF. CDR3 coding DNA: TGTGCCAGTAGTAAGCCGGCCGCGGGTTATGGCTACACCTTC.

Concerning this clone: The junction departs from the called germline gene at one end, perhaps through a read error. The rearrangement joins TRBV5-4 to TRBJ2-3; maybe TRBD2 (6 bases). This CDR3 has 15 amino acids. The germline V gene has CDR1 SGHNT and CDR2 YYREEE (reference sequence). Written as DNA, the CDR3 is TGTGCCAGCAGTTTGGGGGGAGATCGAACAGATACGCAGTATTTT. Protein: CASSLGGDRTDTQYF. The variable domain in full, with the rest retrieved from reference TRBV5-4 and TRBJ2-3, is ETGVTQSPTHLIKTRGQQVTLRCSSQSGHNTVSWYQQALGQGPQFIFQYYREEENGRGNFPPRFSGLQFPNYSSELNVNALELDDSALYLCASSLGGDRTDTQYFGPGTRLTVL.

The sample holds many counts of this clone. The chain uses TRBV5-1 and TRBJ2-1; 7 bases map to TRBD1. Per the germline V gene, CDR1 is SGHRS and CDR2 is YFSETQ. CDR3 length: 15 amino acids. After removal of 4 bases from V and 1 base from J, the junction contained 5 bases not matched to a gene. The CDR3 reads CASSTQGPSYNEQFF. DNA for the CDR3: TGCGCCAGCAGCACACAGGGGCCATCCTACAATGAGCAGTTCTTC.

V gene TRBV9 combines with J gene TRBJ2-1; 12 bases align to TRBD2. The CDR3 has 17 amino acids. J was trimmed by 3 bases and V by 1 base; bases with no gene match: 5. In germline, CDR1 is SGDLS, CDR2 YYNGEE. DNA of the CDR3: TGTGCCAGCAGCGTACTAGCGGGAGGGAATGGCTACAATGAGCAGTTCTTC. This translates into CASSVLAGGNGYNEQFF.

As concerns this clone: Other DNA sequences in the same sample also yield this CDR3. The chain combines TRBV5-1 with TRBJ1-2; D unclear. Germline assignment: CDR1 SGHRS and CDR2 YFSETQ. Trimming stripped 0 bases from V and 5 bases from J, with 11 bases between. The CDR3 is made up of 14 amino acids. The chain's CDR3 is CASSLGQRPYGYTF. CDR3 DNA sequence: TGCGCCAGCAGCTTGGGACAACGACCGTATGGCTACACCTTC.

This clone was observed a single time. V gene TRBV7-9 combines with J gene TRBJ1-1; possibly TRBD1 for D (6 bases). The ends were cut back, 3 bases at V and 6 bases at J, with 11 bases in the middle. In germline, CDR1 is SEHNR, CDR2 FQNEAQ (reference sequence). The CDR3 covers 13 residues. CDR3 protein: CASSFYRVPEAFF. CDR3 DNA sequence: TGTGCCAGCAGCTTTTACAGGGTTCCTGAAGCTTTCTTT.

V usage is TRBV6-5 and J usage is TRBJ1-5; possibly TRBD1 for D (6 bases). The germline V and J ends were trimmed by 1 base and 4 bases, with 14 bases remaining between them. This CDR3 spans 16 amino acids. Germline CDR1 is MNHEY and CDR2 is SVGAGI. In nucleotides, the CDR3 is TGTGCCAGCAGTTACTTCCCTCAGGGGACTAATCAGCCCCAGCATTTT. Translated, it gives CASSYFPQGTNQPQHF.

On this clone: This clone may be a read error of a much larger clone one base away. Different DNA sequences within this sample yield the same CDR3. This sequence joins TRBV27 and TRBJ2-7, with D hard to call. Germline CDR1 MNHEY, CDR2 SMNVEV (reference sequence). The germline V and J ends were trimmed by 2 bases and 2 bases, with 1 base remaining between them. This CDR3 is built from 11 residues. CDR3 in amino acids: CASSLPYEQYF. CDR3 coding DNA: TGTGCCAGCAGTTTACCCTACGAGCAGTACTTC.

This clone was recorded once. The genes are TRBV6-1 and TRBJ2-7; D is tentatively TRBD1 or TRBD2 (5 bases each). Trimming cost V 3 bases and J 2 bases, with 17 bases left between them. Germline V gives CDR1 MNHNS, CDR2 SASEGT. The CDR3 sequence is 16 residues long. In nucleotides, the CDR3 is TGTGCCAGCAGTGATGTTCCGGGACCGAACGCCTACGAGCAGTACTTC. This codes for CASSDVPGPNAYEQYF.